A single sample gave rise to the 31 T cell receptor beta chains below, sequenced in a study of T cell changes during pregnancy in multiple sclerosis. The protocol was immunoSEQ multiplex PCR, while the TCRdb copy is restricted to in-frame clones and leaves out a portion. Of just over 50,000 clones detected, approximately 90% appear once; the ten largest clones hold around 0.56%. The sequencing here drew on CD4+ T cells from peripheral blood mononuclear cells, taken after pregnancy. The receptors originated from a female donor with multiple sclerosis, enrolled in a pregnancy study.

The rearrangement joins TRBV18 to TRBJ2-4, with 7 bases lining up with TRBD1. This CDR3 contains 15 residues. Per the germline V gene, CDR1 is KGHSH and CDR2 is LQKENI. Trimming at V came to 1 base and at J to 6 bases, leaving 6 bases not matched to a gene. The CDR3 sequence: CASSPQGASGNIQYF. CDR3 DNA sequence: TGTGCCAGCTCACCACAGGGGGCGTCGGGAAACATTCAGTACTTC. The whole variable domain, filled in from reference TRBV18 and TRBJ2-4, reads NAGVMQNPRHLVRRRGQEARLRCSPMKGHSHVYWYRQLPEEGLKFMVYLQKENIIDESGMPKERFSAEFPKEGPSILRIQQVVRGDSAAYFCASSPQGASGNIQYFGAGTRLSVL.

The rearrangement uses TRBV7-3 and TRBJ2-3; 8 bases map to TRBD2. Germline-derived CDR1 and CDR2 are SGHTA and FQGTGA. Trimming removed 3 bases from V and 6 bases from J; junction bases left unmatched: 5. CDR3 length: 14 amino acids. This CDR3 reads CASSLTSVRDTQYF. CDR3 nucleotide sequence: TGTGCCAGCAGCTTGACTAGCGTTAGGGATACGCAGTATTTT.

The rearrangement uses TRBV29-1 and TRBJ2-1; TRBD2 matches at 7 bases. V shed 2 bases, J shed 6 bases, and the junction held 7 bases outside the gene matches. Germline lookup yields CDR1 SQVTM and CDR2 ANQGSEA. The CDR3 contains 14 residues. Here the CDR3 DNA reads TGCAGCGTTGAAAGGGCGGGAGTATCCAATGAGCAGTTCTTC. It encodes CSVERAGVSNEQFF.

V gene TRBV5-1 combines with J gene TRBJ1-1; D remains unclear. CDR1 is SGHRS, CDR2 YFSETQ, per germline. The V and J ends lost 0 bases and 0 bases respectively, with 6 bases between them. This CDR3 has 14 amino acids. CDR3 coding DNA: TGCGCCAGCAGCTTGGTCCCCGTGAACACTGAAGCTTTCTTT. The encoded protein is CASSLVPVNTEAFF. The variable domain in full, with the rest retrieved from reference TRBV5-1 and TRBJ1-1, is KAGVTQTPRYLIKTRGQQVTLSCSPISGHRSVSWYQQTPGQGLQFLFEYFSETQRNKGNFPGRFSGRQFSNSRSEMNVSTLELGDSALYLCASSLVPVNTEAFFGQGTRLTVV.

V usage is TRBV28 and J usage is TRBJ1-2; perhaps TRBD1 as D (5 bases). The CDR3 extends over 15 amino acids. V lost 9 bases to trimming and J lost 5 bases, with 22 bases between them. Germline CDR1 MDHEN, CDR2 SYDVKM. CDR3 coding DNA: TGTGCCAGTTACATACCGGGCCCGGGGGGATATGGCTACACCTTC. Translation: CASYIPGPGGYGYTF.

V and J are TRBV7-2 and TRBJ1-5; 7 bases are shared with TRBD1. CDR1 and CDR2 from the germline V gene are SGHTA and FQGNSA. V was clipped by 0 bases and J by 4 bases; unmatched bases: 6. The CDR3 extends over 16 amino acids. In DNA form, the CDR3 reads TGTGCCAGCAGCTTAGCCCGGGACAGATCTAATCAGCCCCAGCATTTT. It is translated as CASSLARDRSNQPQHF.

This chain joins TRBV6-5 and TRBJ2-3; 8 bases align to TRBD2. V gave up 6 bases and J gave up 8 bases; unmatched junction bases: 4. The V gene's germline CDR1 is MNHEY and CDR2 SVGAGI. There are 12 residues in the CDR3. The CDR3 DNA sequence: TGTGCCAGCAGGCCCACTAGCGGTACGCAGTATTTT. Protein sequence: CASRPTSGTQYF.

The chain links TRBV5-1 to TRBJ2-1; D remains unclear. This CDR3 contains 13 residues. V was trimmed by 0 bases and J by 5 bases, leaving 6 bases between them. CDR1 SGHRS and CDR2 YFSETQ come from the germline V gene. CDR3 region: CASSLVLDNEQFF. DNA of the CDR3: TGCGCCAGCAGCTTGGTACTGGACAATGAGCAGTTCTTC.

J is TRBJ2-3 and V is TRBV11-2; D is perhaps TRBD2 (6 bases). The germline gives CDR1 SGHAT, CDR2 FQNNGV. The length of the CDR3 is 16 residues. V was pared by 1 base and J by 4 bases, with 15 bases between. The CDR3 bases are TGTGCCAGCAGCTTAGTTGGAGGGAGGCTTCCAGATACGCAGTATTTT. Its translation is CASSLVGGRLPDTQYF.

CDR3 region: CASSLAGRGKLFF. The CDR3 DNA follows: TGTGCCAGCAGCTTAGCAGGCAGGGGAAAACTGTTTTTT. V usage is TRBV7-9 and J usage is TRBJ1-4; TRBD1 is a possible D gene (6 bases). There are 13 residues in the CDR3. Germline V gene lookup returns CDR1 SEHNR and CDR2 FQNEAQ (reference sequence). Between the trimmed V and J ends, which lost 0 bases and 10 bases, there was a span of 9 bases.

V gene TRBV5-6 combines with J gene TRBJ1-1; 7 nucleotides match TRBD1. V trimming: 1 base; J trimming: 11 bases; junction bases outside the gene matches: 20. This CDR3 region has 17 residues. Germline V gene lookup returns CDR1 SGHDT and CDR2 YYEEEE. CDR3 nucleotide sequence: TGTGCCAGCAGCTTGAGGGAAACAGGGGCCCGGACCCTTAGGGCTTTCTTT. Protein: CASSLRETGARTLRAFF.

This clone has just a few counts. The V call is TRBV29-1, the J call TRBJ1-1; no reliable D call. V dropped 7 bases and J dropped 2 bases, with 5 bases sitting between them. The CDR3 totals 10 residues. Germline V gene data show CDR1 as SQVTM and CDR2 as ANQGSEA. For the CDR3, the DNA is TGCAGCGCTATCAACACTGAAGCTTTCTTT. The encoded protein is CSAINTEAFF.

There are a few counts of this clone. The rearrangement links TRBV10-3 to TRBJ2-7, with TRBD2 identical over 7 bases. The CDR3 has 16 residues. Germline loops: CDR1 ENHRY, CDR2 SYGVKD. The V gene end was trimmed by 6 bases and the J gene end by 0 bases; junction bases not matched to a gene: 11. The CDR3 is CAIRPMGGGSSYEQYF. The CDR3 DNA is TGTGCCATCAGACCCATGGGGGGGGGAAGCTCCTACGAGCAGTACTTC.

This clone has just one count. The chain recombines TRBV28 with TRBJ2-1; maybe TRBD2 (5 bases). The CDR3 is 16 amino acids. Germline V gives CDR1 MDHEN, CDR2 SYDVKM. The V and J ends lost 7 bases and 3 bases respectively, with 19 bases between them. DNA for the CDR3: TGTGCCAGCACGTCCCCTTCGGACTTCAGCTACAATGAGCAGTTCTTC. Encoded protein: CASTSPSDFSYNEQFF.

In this sample, this clone turned up once. The chain links TRBV6-6 to TRBJ2-5; 11 nucleotides align to TRBD1. The J segment lost 5 bases and the V segment lost 5 bases, leaving 4 bases of the junction unmatched. This CDR3 contains 14 residues. Germline CDR1 is MNHNY and CDR2 is SVGAGI (reference sequence). This CDR3 is CASSTGQGGETQYF. CDR3 sequence (DNA): TGTGCCAGCAGTACGGGACAGGGGGGCGAGACCCAGTACTTC.

The chain is built from TRBV2 and TRBJ2-7, with 15 bases fitting TRBD2. The V gene's germline CDR1 is SNHLY and CDR2 FYNNEI. The CDR3 is made up of 17 amino acids. After removal of 6 bases from V and 5 bases from J, the junction contained 11 bases not matched to a gene. CDR3 sequence (DNA): TGTGCCAGCAGAGTTGGACTAGCGGGAGGGCCTCTCAACGAGCAGTACTTC. Amino acids: CASRVGLAGGPLNEQYF. Full variable domain (missing parts from reference TRBV2 and TRBJ2-7): EPEVTQTPSHQVTQMGQEVILRCVPISNHLYFYWYRQILGQKVEFLVSFYNNEISEKSEIFDDQFSVERPDGSNFTLKIRSTKLEDSAMYFCASRVGLAGGPLNEQYFGPGTRLTVT.

The rearrangement joins TRBV19 to TRBJ2-3, with 7 positions matching TRBD2. In germline, CDR1 is LNHDA, CDR2 SQIVND (reference sequence). The CDR3 spans 18 residues. J gave up 2 bases and V 4 bases, and 15 bases lay outside the gene matches. The CDR3 reads CASSTSRTGGFYTDTQYF. The DNA for the CDR3 is TGTGCCAGTAGTACCTCTCGCACGGGGGGATTCTACACAGATACGCAGTATTTT.

The CDR3 loop is CASKRDLASGNTIYF. In DNA, the CDR3 is TGTGCCAGCAAGCGAGATTTGGCCTCTGGAAACACCATATATTTT. The rearrangement joins TRBV7-2 to TRBJ1-3; no clear D gene. Trimming pared 7 bases from V and 0 bases from J, leaving 13 bases between. The CDR3 totals 15 residues. Germline V gene data show CDR1 as SGHTA and CDR2 as FQGNSA.

The chain is built from TRBV6-1 and TRBJ1-3, with D perhaps TRBD1 (5 bases). Germline V CDR1 and CDR2: MNHNS, SASEGT. This CDR3 is 15 amino acids long. Trimming took off 9 bases at V and 0 bases at J, with 15 bases between the two ends. The CDR3 is CASFQGGRSGNTIYF. The CDR3, as DNA: TGTGCCAGTTTTCAGGGCGGACGCTCTGGAAACACCATATATTTT.

The chain carries TRBV7-2 and TRBJ2-3; 7 positions match TRBD1. Per the germline V gene, CDR1 is SGHTA and CDR2 is FQGNSA. V shed 1 base, J shed 10 bases, and the junction held 2 bases outside the gene matches. CDR3 size: 12 residues. The CDR3 loop reads CASSLVDRAQYF. The CDR3 DNA sequence: TGTGCCAGCAGCTTAGTCGACAGGGCGCAGTATTTT.

The chain joins TRBV6-6 to TRBJ1-3, with TRBD1 as a possible D gene (5 bases). Looked up from germline, CDR1 is MNHNY and CDR2 is SVGAGI (reference sequence). The CDR3 covers 12 residues. V was trimmed by 6 bases and J by 5 bases, leaving 8 bases between them. The CDR3 DNA is TGTGCCAGCAGGGACACCAGAAACACCATATATTTT. Translating gives CASRDTRNTIYF.

The J gene is TRBJ1-3, the V gene TRBV28; perhaps TRBD1 as D (6 bases). Per the germline V gene, CDR1 is MDHEN and CDR2 is SYDVKM. The CDR3 spans 16 residues. V was pared by 2 bases and J by 4 bases, with 15 bases between. The CDR3 protein is CASSLREGERGNTIYF. The CDR3 nucleotides are TGTGCCAGCAGTTTAAGGGAGGGGGAGAGGGGAAACACCATATATTTT.

The chain employs TRBV7-2 and TRBJ2-7; 7 nucleotides agree with TRBD1. Per germline, CDR1 SGHTA and CDR2 FQGNSA. The V segment lost 6 bases and the J segment 3 bases; nucleotides outside the gene matches: 11. CDR3 length: 15 amino acids. The CDR3: CASRRDRDGFYEQYF. CDR3 nucleotides: TGTGCCAGCAGACGCGACAGGGATGGCTTCTACGAGCAGTACTTC. Supplemented by reference TRBV7-2 and TRBJ2-7, the full variable domain reads GAGVSQSPSNKVTEKGKDVELRCDPISGHTALYWYRQSLGQGLEFLIYFQGNSAPDKSGLPSDRFSAERTGGSVSTLTIQRTQQEDSAVYLCASRRDRDGFYEQYFGPGTRLTVT.

This rearrangement joins TRBV7-2 to TRBJ1-4; D is possibly TRBD1 (5 bases). CDR1 SGHTA and CDR2 FQGNSA come from the germline V gene. The V end was cut by 5 bases, the J end by 3 bases, with 13 bases between. The length of the CDR3 is 15 residues. This CDR3 is CASSRQRAANEKLFF. The CDR3 DNA reads as TGTGCCAGCAGCCGACAGCGGGCAGCTAATGAAAAACTGTTTTTT.

The V gene is TRBV5-1, the J gene TRBJ1-3; the D is unclear. The length of the CDR3 is 14 residues. Germline V CDR1 and CDR2: SGHRS, YFSETQ. Trimming took 0 bases from V and 4 from J, leaving 8 bases between them. The CDR3 DNA reads TGCGCCAGCAGCTTGGGGGCGCAAGGAAACACCATATATTTT. This codes for CASSLGAQGNTIYF.

The chain has TRBV2 and TRBJ2-3; weak D call: TRBD2 (6 bases). The CDR3 runs to 17 residues. The germline gives CDR1 SNHLY, CDR2 FYNNEI. V gave up 5 bases and J gave up 3 bases, with 21 bases separating them. CDR3 sequence (DNA): TGTGCCAGCAGTTCCCAGGCAAGACTAGTTAGGACAGATACGCAGTATTTT. Protein product: CASSSQARLVRTDTQYF. Full variable domain (missing parts from reference TRBV2 and TRBJ2-3): EPEVTQTPSHQVTQMGQEVILRCVPISNHLYFYWYRQILGQKVEFLVSFYNNEISEKSEIFDDQFSVERPDGSNFTLKIRSTKLEDSAMYFCASSSQARLVRTDTQYFGPGTRLTVL.

CDR3 sequence reads: CASSGGRGWLYEQYF. The CDR3 DNA reads TGTGCCAGCAGTGGGGGGCGGGGGTGGCTCTACGAGCAGTACTTC. The chain joins TRBV2 to TRBJ2-7; D is perhaps TRBD2 (7 bases). There are 15 residues in the CDR3. Germline CDR1 reads SNHLY; CDR2 reads FYNNEI. The V and J ends lost 4 bases and 3 bases respectively, with 16 bases between them.

This rearrangement joins TRBV11-2 to TRBJ2-1, with D perhaps TRBD2 (5 bases). CDR3 length: 16 amino acids. Germline V gene sequence: CDR1 SGHAT, CDR2 FQNNGV. V dropped 2 bases and J dropped 2 bases, with 13 bases sitting between them. CDR3 residues: CASSLTASGTYNEQFF. The CDR3 coding sequence is TGTGCCAGCAGCTTAACTGCGAGCGGTACCTACAATGAGCAGTTCTTC.

In the case of this clone: The sample holds other DNA sequences that translate to the same CDR3. CDR3 loop: CASSLGGSTDTQYF. CDR3 DNA sequence: TGCGCCAGCAGCTTGGGAGGGAGTACAGATACGCAGTATTTT. The chain employs TRBV5-1 and TRBJ2-3; tentatively, D is TRBD2 (5 bases). V lost 0 bases, J lost 3 bases, and 8 bases lay in between. This CDR3 has 14 residues. CDR1 SGHRS and CDR2 YFSETQ come from the germline V gene.

The chain is built from TRBV5-1 and TRBJ2-1; tentative D call: TRBD2 (5 bases). The CDR3 consists of 16 residues. CDR1 is SGHRS, CDR2 YFSETQ, per germline. Trimming took off 0 bases at V and 7 bases at J, with 17 bases between the two ends. The CDR3 spells CASSLAGPHTRNEQFF. The CDR3 bases are TGCGCCAGCAGCTTGGCAGGTCCCCACACTAGGAATGAGCAGTTCTTC.

The V gene is TRBV4-2, the J gene TRBJ2-7; D is ambiguous. The CDR3 sequence is 14 residues long. The germline V gene encodes CDR1 LGHNA and CDR2 YNFKEQ. The V gene lost 0 bases and the J gene lost 6 bases, with 12 bases spanning the gap. This CDR3 reads CASSQDLGWFEQYF. The CDR3 region has the DNA TGTGCCAGCAGCCAAGATTTGGGCTGGTTCGAGCAGTACTTC.